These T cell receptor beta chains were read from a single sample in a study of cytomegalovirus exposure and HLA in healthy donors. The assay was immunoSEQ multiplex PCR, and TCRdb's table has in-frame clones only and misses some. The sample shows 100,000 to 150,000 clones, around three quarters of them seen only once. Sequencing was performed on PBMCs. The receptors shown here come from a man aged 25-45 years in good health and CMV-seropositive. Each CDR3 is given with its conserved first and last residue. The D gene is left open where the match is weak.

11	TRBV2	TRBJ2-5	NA	CASTPGVEQYF
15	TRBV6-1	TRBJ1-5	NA	CALAPWGGAGQPQHF
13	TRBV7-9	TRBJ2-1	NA	CASNDRTQDEQFF
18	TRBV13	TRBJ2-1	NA	CASSSSTTSSLSYNEQFF
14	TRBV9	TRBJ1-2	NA	CASSAPVSSYGYTF
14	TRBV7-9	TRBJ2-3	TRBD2	CASSRGGPEDTQYF
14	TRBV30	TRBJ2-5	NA	CAWSLGRGLETQYF
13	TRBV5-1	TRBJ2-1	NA	CASSLAFEGEQFF
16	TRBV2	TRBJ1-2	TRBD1	CASFTGTGWELGGYTF
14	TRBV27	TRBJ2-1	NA	CASSFRQGSDEQFF
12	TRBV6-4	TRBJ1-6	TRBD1	CASRTGRRTLHF
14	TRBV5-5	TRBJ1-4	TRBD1	CASSSGGSNEKLFF
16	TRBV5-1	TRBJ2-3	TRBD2	CASSLEGRGDTDTQYF
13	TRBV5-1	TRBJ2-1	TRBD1	CASSRQGMAEQFF
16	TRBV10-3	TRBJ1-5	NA	CAISESDGFSNQPQHF